This T cell receptor (beta chain) was identified in a study of immune evolution from preneoplasia to lung adenocarcinoma. Study information: HLA loss of heterozygosity: about 7% AIS, about 15% MIA, roughly 30% ADC, none AAH.

V was clipped by 2 bases and J by 7 bases, with 6 bases between them. CDR3 length: 12 amino acids. Looked up from germline, CDR1 is GTSNPN and CDR2 is SVGIG (reference sequence). Patients had resection in Japan or China between about 2014 and 2018. Two lung cancer pathologists independently confirmed each histologic diagnosis. Study-level points and caveats: Clonality was highest in normal lung, lower in later-stage lesions apparently.

This clone was found once. Its antigen is not identified. TCRdb keeps only in-frame clones here, not all; method: immunoSEQ multiplex PCR. This sample carries around 3,500 clones, 76% of them seen once, and the ten largest clones take more than 10%. The chain employs TRBV30 and TRBJ1-6; perhaps TRBD1 as D (6 bases). Sequencing was carried out using FFPE lung adenocarcinoma in situ tissue. The receptor was isolated from a person aged 60-79 years with lung adenocarcinoma. The CDR3 nucleotides read TGTGCCTGGAGTACAGGGAATTCACCCCTCCACTTT. Translating gives CAWSTGNSPLHF.